These 5 T cell receptor beta chains came from one sample sequenced in a study of identical twins. TCRdb reanalysed the 5' RACE reads using MiXCR and keeps one entry per CDR3 protein. This table has 700,000 or so distinct CDR3 sequences, less than 25% appearing once. The same specimen was also included in a second study, on T cells expressing NK-cell markers.

The specimen was PBMCs. Receptor source: a woman younger than 35 in good health.

This chain connects TRBV12-3 or TRBV12-4 to TRBJ2-1; tentatively, D is TRBD1 (5 bases). The V end lost 2 bases, the J end lost 8 bases, and 13 bases lay between the germline ends. This CDR3 is built from 14 residues. This chain's CDR3 is CASSLFQGTDEQFF. For the CDR3, the DNA is TGTGCCAGCAGTTTATTCCAGGGAACCGATGAGCAGTTCTTC.

This clonotype was recorded a few times. The chain recombines TRBV7-9 with TRBJ2-3; possible D gene TRBD1, 7 bases. Trimming pared 5 bases from V and 1 base from J, leaving 16 bases between. This CDR3 has 16 amino acids. Germline CDR1 reads SEHNR; CDR2 reads FQNEAQ (reference sequence). DNA of the CDR3: TGTGCCAGCAGCACCAGGGGGGACAGACGCACAGATACGCAGTATTTT. Translation: CASSTRGDRRTDTQYF.

This clonotype was counted between two and nine times. The V gene is TRBV20-1, the J gene TRBJ2-7, with D possibly matching TRBD1 (6 bases). This CDR3 is 11 amino acids long. Trimming left V 7 bases short and J 3 bases short, with 10 bases between. Germline V gene lookup returns CDR1 DFQATT and CDR2 SNEGSKA (reference sequence). CDR3 loop: CSGGQSYEQYF. Here the CDR3 DNA reads TGCAGTGGGGGGCAGAGCTACGAGCAGTACTTC.

The chain combines TRBV10-3 with TRBJ2-7; D is ambiguous. CDR3 length: 11 amino acids. Germline V lookup: CDR1 ENHRY, CDR2 SYGVKD. Trimming stripped 7 bases from V and 2 bases from J, with 6 bases between. The CDR3 DNA sequence: TGTGCCATCAAGTCGGCCTACGAGCAGTACTTC. This sequence encodes CAIKSAYEQYF.

This clonotype was seen many times. The chain employs TRBV9 and TRBJ2-7; the match to TRBD1 covers 10 bases. After removal of 1 base from V and 6 bases from J, the junction contained 7 bases not matched to a gene. Germline V gene lookup returns CDR1 SGDLS and CDR2 YYNGEE. The CDR3 has 15 amino acids. CDR3 nucleotide sequence: TGTGCCAGCAGCGTAAGTGGGACAGGGGACGGCGAGCAGTACTTC. Amino acids: CASSVSGTGDGEQYF.